This T cell receptor (beta chain) was recorded in a study of naive and memory T cell subsets. Two oligonucleotides, mixed equimolar, formed the beta constant-region primer covering TRBC1 and TRBC2. Ligated cDNA was amplified by four rounds of PCR with nested alpha and beta constant-region primers and SP2. An oligonucleotide with the SP2 primer and a 12-nucleotide UMI was ligated to the cDNA 3' end. TCRdb ran MiXCR on the UMI-ligation and nested PCR reads and lists one entry per CDR3 protein. The sample has about 120,000 distinct CDR3 sequences, 35% to 40% seen once. The sequenced sample was central memory CD4+ T cells from blood. This receptor was obtained from a human donor in good health.

CDR3 amino acids: CASSLGGQSNNEQFF. In DNA form, the CDR3 reads TGCGCCAGCAGCTTGGGAGGCCAATCCAACAATGAGCAGTTCTTC. The V and J genes are TRBV5-1 and TRBJ2-1; no definite D call. The CDR3 runs to 15 residues. The germline gives CDR1 SGHRS, CDR2 YFSETQ. V was cut by 0 bases and J by 5 bases, with 12 bases left in between.